This T cell receptor (beta chain) was documented in a study of glioma-infiltrating T cells. The CDR3 consists of 14 residues. Trimming took 8 bases from V and 8 from J, leaving 19 bases between them. CDR1 and CDR2 from the germline V gene are LNHDA and SQIVND (reference sequence). Using RNA template, CDR3s of TCR alpha and beta were amplified with iRepertoire arm-PCR. TCRdb independently ran MiXCR on the multiplex PCR reads; one entry per CDR3 protein. There are 150,000 or so distinct CDR3 sequences in the sample; around 40% occur only once, and about 18% lies in the top ten. Sequences were obtained from glioma tissue, nonneoplastic brain tissue, or PBMCs (not recorded which). This TCR came from a human donor with low-grade glioma or glioblastoma, undergoing nonglioma brain surgery, or in good health (not recorded which). V is TRBV19 and J is TRBJ2-1, with D perhaps matching TRBD2 (7 bases). The CDR3 sequence is CASRDGGPVYEQFF. The DNA for the CDR3 is TGTGCCAGTCGTGACGGGGGGCCCGTCTATGAGCAGTTCTTC.